This entry describes one T cell receptor beta chain. Its matching antigen is unknown. Libraries were prepared by immunoSEQ multiplex PCR; TCRdb keeps only in-frame clonotypes and omits some of them. The sample includes 130,000 or so clones, around 90% seen only once; the top ten take 25% to 35%. After removal of 4 bases from V and 4 bases from J, the junction contained 10 bases not matched to a gene. The CDR3 is 15 residues long. The germline V gene encodes CDR1 SQVTM and CDR2 ANQGSEA. The data belong to a study of T cell responses to AZD1222 COVID-19 vaccine. Study conclusions and caveats: Repertoires were collected only later (after the peak T cell response had occurred). Unmutated variant regions reportedly attract nearly half of all spike-specific TCRs. Spike was spanned by vaccine-associated CD4 TCRs, which were dominant at 160-218 and 743-854. Donors, mostly white British, included more females; clonal diversity was possibly underestimated.

The source of this sequence is an adult in good health. The material was peripheral blood, obtained on day 0 of AZD1222 vaccination. The chain is built from TRBV29-1 and TRBJ2-5; TRBD2 agrees at 9 bases. CDR3 amino acids: CSVGPLEAGGETQYF. The CDR3, as DNA: TGCAGCGTTGGACCCCTAGAAGCGGGAGGAGAGACCCAGTACTTC.